Reported below is one T cell receptor beta chain. The CDR3 runs to 16 residues. The V and J ends lost 2 bases and 1 base respectively, with 12 bases between them. Germline V CDR1 and CDR2: SGHDN, FVKESK. TCR alpha and beta CDR3 regions were amplified from RNA using iRepertoire nested multiplex PCR. TCRdb re-called the multiplex PCR reads through MiXCR, storing one row per CDR3 protein. In the table there are around 140,000 distinct CDR3 sequences, more than 35% of which are singletons. The sample comes from a study of glioma-infiltrating T cells. Sequenced sample: glioma tissue, nonneoplastic brain tissue, or PBMCs (not recorded which). The TCR comes from a human donor with low-grade glioma or glioblastoma, undergoing nonglioma brain surgery, or in good health (not recorded which). The J gene is TRBJ1-3, the V gene TRBV14; D is uncertain. The CDR3 coding sequence is TGTGCCAGCAGCCAATTACAACGAGCATCTGGAAACACCATATATTTT. Its translation: CASSQLQRASGNTIYF.